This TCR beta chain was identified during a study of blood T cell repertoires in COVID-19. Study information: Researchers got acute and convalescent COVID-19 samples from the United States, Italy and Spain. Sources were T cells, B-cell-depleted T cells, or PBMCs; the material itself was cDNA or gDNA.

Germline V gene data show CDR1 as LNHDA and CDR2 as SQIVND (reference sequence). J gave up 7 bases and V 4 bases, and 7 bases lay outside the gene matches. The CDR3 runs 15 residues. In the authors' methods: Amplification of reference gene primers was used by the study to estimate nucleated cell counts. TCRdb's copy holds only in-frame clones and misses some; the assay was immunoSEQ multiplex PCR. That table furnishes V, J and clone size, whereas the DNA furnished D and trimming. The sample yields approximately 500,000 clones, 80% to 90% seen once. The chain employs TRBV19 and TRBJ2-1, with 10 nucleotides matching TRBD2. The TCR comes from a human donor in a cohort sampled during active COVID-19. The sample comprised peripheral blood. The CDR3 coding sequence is TGTGCCAGTAGTACCCAGCGGGAGGGCAGGAATGAGCAGTTCTTC. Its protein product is CASSTQREGRNEQFF.